This T cell receptor (beta chain) was documented in a study of blood T cell repertoires in COVID-19. On the study more broadly: From the United States, Italy and Spain came samples of acute and convalescent COVID-19. Nucleic acid was either cDNA or gDNA, and it came from T cells, B-cell-depleted T cells, or PBMCs.

Methods used by the authors: Amplification from reference gene primers served as the basis for estimated nucleated cell counts. Sequencing was performed with immunoSEQ multiplex PCR; in TCRdb, only in-frame clones are kept and a portion is missing. V, J and clone size derive from that table, while D and trimming were established from the DNA sequence. The sample lists over 300,000 clones, roughly 90% occurring once. Germline-derived CDR1 and CDR2 are LGHDT and YNNKEL (reference sequence). The V gene end was trimmed by 2 bases and the J gene end by 6 bases; junction bases not matched to a gene: 0. This CDR3 is 13 amino acids long.

Source material: peripheral blood. The chain employs TRBV3-1 (or the pseudogene TRBV3-2) and TRBJ2-2, with TRBD1 matching over 7 bases. This TCR was recovered from a man aged 35-49 years with acute or convalescent COVID-19. CDR3 region: CASSQQGAGELFF. In DNA form, the CDR3 reads TGTGCCAGCAGCCAACAGGGGGCCGGGGAGCTGTTTTTT.